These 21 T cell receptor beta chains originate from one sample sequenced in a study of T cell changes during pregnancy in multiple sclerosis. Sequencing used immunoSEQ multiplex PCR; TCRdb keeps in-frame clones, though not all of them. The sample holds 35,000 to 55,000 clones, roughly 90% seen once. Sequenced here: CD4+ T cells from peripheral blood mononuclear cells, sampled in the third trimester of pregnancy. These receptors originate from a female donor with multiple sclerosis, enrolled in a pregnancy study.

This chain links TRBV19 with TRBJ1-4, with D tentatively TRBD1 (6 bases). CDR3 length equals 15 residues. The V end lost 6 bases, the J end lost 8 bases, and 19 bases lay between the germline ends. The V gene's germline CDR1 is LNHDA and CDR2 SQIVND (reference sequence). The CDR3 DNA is TGTGCCAGTAGCCTCCTCCACAGGGTTGGGGAAAAACTGTTTTTT. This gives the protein CASSLLHRVGEKLFF. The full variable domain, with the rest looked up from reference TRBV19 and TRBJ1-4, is DGGITQSPKYLFRKEGQNVTLSCEQNLNHDAMYWYRQDPGQGLRLIYYSQIVNDFQKGDIAEGYSVSREKKESFPLTVTSAQKNPTAFYLCASSLLHRVGEKLFFGSGTQLSVL.

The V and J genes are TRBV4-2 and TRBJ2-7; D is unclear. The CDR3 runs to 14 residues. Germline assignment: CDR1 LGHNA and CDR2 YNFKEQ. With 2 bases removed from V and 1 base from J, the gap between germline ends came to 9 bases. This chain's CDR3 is CASSQFTGSYEQYF. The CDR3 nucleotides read TGTGCCAGCAGCCAATTTACGGGTTCCTACGAGCAGTACTTC.

The chain's CDR3 is CASSSTLAKRGAGEQYF. For the CDR3, the DNA is TGTGCCAGCAGCTCAACGTTGGCTAAGCGGGGGGCGGGTGAGCAGTACTTC. V is TRBV5-5 and J is TRBJ2-7; TRBD2 matches at 9 bases. The CDR3 runs to 17 residues. Germline CDR1 reads SGHKS; CDR2 reads YYEKEE (reference sequence). With 3 bases clipped from V and 7 bases from J, the junction kept 17 bases outside the gene matches.

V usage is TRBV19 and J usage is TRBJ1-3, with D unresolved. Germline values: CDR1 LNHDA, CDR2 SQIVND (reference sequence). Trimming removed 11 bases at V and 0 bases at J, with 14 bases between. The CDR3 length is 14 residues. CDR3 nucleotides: TGTGCCTCAACGCGCGGAGGCTCTGGAAACACCATATATTTT. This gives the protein CASTRGGSGNTIYF.

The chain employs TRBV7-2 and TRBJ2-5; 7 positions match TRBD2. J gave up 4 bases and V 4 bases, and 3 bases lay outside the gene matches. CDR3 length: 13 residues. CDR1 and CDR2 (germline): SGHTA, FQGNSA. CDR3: CASSSAGLETQYF. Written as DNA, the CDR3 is TGTGCCAGCAGCTCAGCGGGACTAGAGACCCAGTACTTC.

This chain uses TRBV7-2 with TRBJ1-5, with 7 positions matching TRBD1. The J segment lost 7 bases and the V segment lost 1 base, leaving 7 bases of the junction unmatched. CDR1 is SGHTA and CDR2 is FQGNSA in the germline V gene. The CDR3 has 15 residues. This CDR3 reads CASSLVSGGEQPQHF. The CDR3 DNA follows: TGTGCCAGCAGCTTAGTTTCAGGGGGAGAGCAGCCCCAGCATTTT.

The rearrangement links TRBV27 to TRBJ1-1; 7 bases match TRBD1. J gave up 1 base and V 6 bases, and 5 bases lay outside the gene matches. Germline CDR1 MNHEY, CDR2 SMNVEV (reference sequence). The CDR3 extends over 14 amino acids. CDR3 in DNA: TGTGCCAGCAGACTCGACAGGGAGAACACTGAAGCTTTCTTT. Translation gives CASRLDRENTEAFF.

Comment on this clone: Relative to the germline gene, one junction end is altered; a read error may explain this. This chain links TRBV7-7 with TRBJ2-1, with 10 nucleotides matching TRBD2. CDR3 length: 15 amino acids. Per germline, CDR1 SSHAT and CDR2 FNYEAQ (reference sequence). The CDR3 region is CASSSTSGMGNEQFF. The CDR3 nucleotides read TGTGCTAGCAGCTCAACTAGCGGGATGGGGAATGAGCAGTTCTTC.

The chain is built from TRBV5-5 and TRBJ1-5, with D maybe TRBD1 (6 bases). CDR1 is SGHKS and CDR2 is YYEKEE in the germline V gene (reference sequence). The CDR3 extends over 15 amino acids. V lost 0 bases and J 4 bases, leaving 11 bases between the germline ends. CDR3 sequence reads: CASSLADSSNQPQHF. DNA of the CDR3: TGTGCCAGCAGCTTGGCGGACAGTTCAAATCAGCCCCAGCATTTT.

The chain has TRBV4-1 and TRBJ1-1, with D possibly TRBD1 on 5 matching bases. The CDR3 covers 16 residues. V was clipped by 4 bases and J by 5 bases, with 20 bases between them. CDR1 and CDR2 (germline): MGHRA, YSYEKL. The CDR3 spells CASSPRGLGGKTEAFF. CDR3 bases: TGCGCCAGCAGCCCGCGGGGGTTGGGGGGTAAAACTGAAGCTTTCTTT.

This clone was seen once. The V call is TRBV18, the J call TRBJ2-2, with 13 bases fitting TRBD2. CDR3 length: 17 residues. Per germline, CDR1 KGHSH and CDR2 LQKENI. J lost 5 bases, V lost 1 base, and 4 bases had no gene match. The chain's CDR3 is CASSPQGLAGRTGELFF. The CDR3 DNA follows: TGTGCCAGCTCACCACAGGGACTAGCGGGAAGGACCGGGGAGCTGTTTTTT.

Written as DNA, the CDR3 is TGTGCCAGCAGCGTAGTGAGGGGGAGCGGGGATGTCGAAGCTTTCTTT. It translates to CASSVVRGSGDVEAFF. This sequence joins TRBV9 and TRBJ1-1; a weak D match, TRBD1 (6 bases). Germline-derived CDR1 and CDR2 are SGDLS and YYNGEE. The CDR3 is 16 amino acids. V lost 0 bases and J 8 bases, leaving 20 bases between the germline ends.

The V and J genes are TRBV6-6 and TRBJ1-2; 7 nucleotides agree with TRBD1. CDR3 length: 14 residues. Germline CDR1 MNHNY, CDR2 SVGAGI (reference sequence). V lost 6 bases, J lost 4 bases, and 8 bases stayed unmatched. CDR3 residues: CASRGDRDSYGYTF. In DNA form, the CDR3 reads TGTGCCAGCAGGGGGGACCGGGACAGCTATGGCTACACCTTC.

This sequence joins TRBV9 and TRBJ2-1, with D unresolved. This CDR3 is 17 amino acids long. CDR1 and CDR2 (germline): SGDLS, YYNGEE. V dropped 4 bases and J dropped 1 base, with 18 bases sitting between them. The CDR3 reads CASSQNPRSRSYNEQFF. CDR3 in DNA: TGTGCCAGCAGCCAAAACCCTAGGTCCCGTTCCTACAATGAGCAGTTCTTC.

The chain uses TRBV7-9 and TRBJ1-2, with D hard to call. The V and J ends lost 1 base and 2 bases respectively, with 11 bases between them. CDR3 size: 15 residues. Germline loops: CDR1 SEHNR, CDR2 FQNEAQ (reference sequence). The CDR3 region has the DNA TGTGCCAGCAGCTTAGTAGGGAGTAGAAACTATGGCTACACCTTC. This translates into CASSLVGSRNYGYTF. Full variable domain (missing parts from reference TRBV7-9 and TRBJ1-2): DTGVSQNPRHKITKRGQNVTFRCDPISEHNRLYWYRQTLGQGPEFLTYFQNEAQLEKSRLLSDRFSAERPKGSFSTLEIQRTEQGDSAMYLCASSLVGSRNYGYTFGSGTRLTVV.

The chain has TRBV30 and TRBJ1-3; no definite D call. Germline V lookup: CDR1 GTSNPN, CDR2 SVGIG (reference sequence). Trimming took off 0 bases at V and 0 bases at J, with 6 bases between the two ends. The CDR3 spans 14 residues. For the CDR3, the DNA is TGTGCCTGGAGTGTTGGGAGCTCTGGAAACACCATATATTTT. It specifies CAWSVGSSGNTIYF. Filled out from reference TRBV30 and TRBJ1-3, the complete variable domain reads SQTIHQWPATLVQPVGSPLSLECTVEGTSNPNLYWYRQAAGRGLQLLFYSVGIGQISSEVPQNLSASRPQDRQFILSSKKLLLSDSGFYLCAWSVGSSGNTIYFGEGSWLTVV.

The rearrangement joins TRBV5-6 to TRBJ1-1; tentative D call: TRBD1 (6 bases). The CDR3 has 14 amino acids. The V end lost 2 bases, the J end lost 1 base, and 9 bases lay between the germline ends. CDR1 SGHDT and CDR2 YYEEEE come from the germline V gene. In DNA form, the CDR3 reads TGTGCCAGCAGCTTAGACAGGAAGAACACTGAAGCTTTCTTT. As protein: CASSLDRKNTEAFF.

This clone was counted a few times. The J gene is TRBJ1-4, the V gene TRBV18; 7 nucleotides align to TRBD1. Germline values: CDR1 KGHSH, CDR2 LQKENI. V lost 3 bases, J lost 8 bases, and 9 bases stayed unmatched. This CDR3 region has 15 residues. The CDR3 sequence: CASSPTTGFLEKLFF. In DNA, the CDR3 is TGTGCCAGCTCACCTACGACAGGGTTTCTCGAAAAACTGTTTTTT.

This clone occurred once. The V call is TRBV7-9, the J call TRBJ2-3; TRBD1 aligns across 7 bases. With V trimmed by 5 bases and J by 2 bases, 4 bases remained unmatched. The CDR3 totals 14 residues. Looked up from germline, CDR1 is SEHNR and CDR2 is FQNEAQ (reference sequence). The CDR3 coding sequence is TGTGCCAGCAGCGCCGACAGGGCCACAGATACGCAGTATTTT. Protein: CASSADRATDTQYF. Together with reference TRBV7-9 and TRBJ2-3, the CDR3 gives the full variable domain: DTGVSQNPRHKITKRGQNVTFRCDPISEHNRLYWYRQTLGQGPEFLTYFQNEAQLEKSRLLSDRFSAERPKGSFSTLEIQRTEQGDSAMYLCASSADRATDTQYFGPGTRLTVL.

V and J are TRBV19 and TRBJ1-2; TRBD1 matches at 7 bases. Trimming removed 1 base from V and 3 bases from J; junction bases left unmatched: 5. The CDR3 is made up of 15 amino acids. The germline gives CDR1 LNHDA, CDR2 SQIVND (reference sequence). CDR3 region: CASSIATGTDYGYTF. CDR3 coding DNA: TGTGCCAGTAGTATAGCGACAGGGACGGACTATGGCTACACCTTC.

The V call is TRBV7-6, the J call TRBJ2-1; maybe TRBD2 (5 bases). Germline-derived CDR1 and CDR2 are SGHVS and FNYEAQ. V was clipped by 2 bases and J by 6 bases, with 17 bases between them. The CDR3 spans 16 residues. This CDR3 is CASSLPGRMRANEQFF. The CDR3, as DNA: TGTGCCAGCAGCTTACCGGGTCGAATGAGGGCCAATGAGCAGTTCTTC. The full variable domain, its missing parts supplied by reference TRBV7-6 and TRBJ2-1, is GAGVSQSPRYKVTKRGQDVALRCDPISGHVSLYWYRQALGQGPEFLTYFNYEAQQDKSGLPNDRFSAERPEGSISTLTIQRTEQRDSAMYRCASSLPGRMRANEQFFGPGTRLTVL.